This entry lists 2 T cell receptor beta chains sequenced from one sample in a study of beta chain features in type 1 diabetes. Investigators reverse transcribed all isolated RNA, so they sequenced expressed TCRB transcripts. Profiled with immunoSEQ multiplex PCR; TCRdb holds only in-frame clones, not every one. The sample has roughly 500,000 clones; approximately 30% are singletons. Specimen: naive CD4+ T cells from blood. The receptors were gathered from a man aged 18-30 years in good health.

This chain joins TRBV30 and TRBJ1-1; D remains unclear. CDR1 GTSNPN and CDR2 SVGIG come from the germline V gene (reference sequence). The CDR3 covers 16 residues. The germline V and J ends were trimmed by 3 bases and 0 bases, with 17 bases remaining between them. CDR3 in DNA: TGTGCCTGGAGCCACGGACTAAGCGTCGTGAACACTGAAGCTTTCTTT. Its translation: CAWSHGLSVVNTEAFF.

The V call is TRBV9, the J call TRBJ2-1; the match to TRBD2 covers 11 bases. The V and J ends lost 4 bases and 3 bases, in that order; junction bases with no gene match: 3. The CDR3 loop spans 15 amino acids. CDR1 SGDLS and CDR2 YYNGEE come from the germline V gene. The CDR3 sequence is CASSLLAGGYNEQFF. CDR3 nucleotides: TGTGCCAGCAGCCTTCTAGCGGGGGGCTACAATGAGCAGTTCTTC.